The 11 T cell receptor beta chains presented below share a single source sample, sequenced in a study of T cell responses to AZD1222 COVID-19 vaccine. Repertoires were generated with immunoSEQ multiplex PCR, while TCRdb's copy carries only in-frame clones and drops some. The profile shows approximately 150,000 clones, roughly nine tenths of them singletons. Sample: peripheral blood, taken on day 0 of AZD1222 vaccination. These receptors came from an adult in good health.

The rearrangement joins TRBV6-5 to TRBJ1-1; D is ambiguous. Trimming took 7 bases from V and 7 from J, leaving 13 bases between them. There are 12 residues in the CDR3. The V gene's germline CDR1 is MNHEY and CDR2 SVGAGI. The CDR3 loop is CASKYTEIEAFF. CDR3 nucleotides: TGTGCCAGCAAATATACGGAGATTGAAGCTTTCTTT.

The chain combines TRBV6-5 with TRBJ2-1; the D is unclear. This CDR3 region has 12 residues. Trimming stripped 6 bases from V and 12 bases from J, with 15 bases between. The germline gives CDR1 MNHEY, CDR2 SVGAGI. CDR3 residues: CASRVTPLGQFF. In DNA form, the CDR3 reads TGTGCCAGCAGGGTGACCCCACTGGGGCAGTTCTTC.

The V and J genes are TRBV28 and TRBJ2-5; D is perhaps TRBD2 (6 bases). Between the trimmed V and J ends, which lost 7 bases and 4 bases, there was a span of 19 bases. Germline V lookup: CDR1 MDHEN, CDR2 SYDVKM. The CDR3 totals 15 residues. The CDR3 region is CASTVEGVGTETQYF. CDR3 sequence (DNA): TGTGCCAGCACCGTGGAGGGAGTGGGCACAGAGACCCAGTACTTC.

The chain couples TRBV5-1 to TRBJ1-5; 8 positions agree with TRBD1. This CDR3 is built from 16 residues. Germline V gives CDR1 SGHRS, CDR2 YFSETQ. V lost 0 bases to trimming and J lost 4 bases; unmatched junction nucleotides: 6. The CDR3 region has the DNA TGCGCCAGCAGCTTGGGGACAGGGAGTCGTAATCAGCCCCAGCATTTT. It is translated as CASSLGTGSRNQPQHF.

This clone appeared once. The rearrangement joins TRBV20-1 to TRBJ1-5; D not resolved. Germline values: CDR1 DFQATT, CDR2 SNEGSKA (reference sequence). The CDR3 covers 14 residues. With 3 bases removed from V and 6 bases from J, the gap between germline ends came to 15 bases. In nucleotides, the CDR3 is TGCAGTGCTAGTCCCATCCGTGGTAGTCAGCCCCAGCATTTT. As protein: CSASPIRGSQPQHF.

The chain employs TRBV6-5 and TRBJ2-7, with 10 nucleotides matching TRBD2. Germline V gives CDR1 MNHEY, CDR2 SVGAGI. The CDR3 spans 15 residues. V lost 4 bases, J lost 4 bases, and 7 bases stayed unmatched. DNA of the CDR3: TGTGCCAGCAGTTTAGCTAGCGGGGGCATTTACGAGCAGTACGTC. Amino acids: CASSLASGGIYEQYV.

The gene calls are TRBV6-1 and TRBJ2-1; D not resolved. Germline lookup yields CDR1 MNHNS and CDR2 SASEGT. V lost 1 base and J lost 9, with 7 bases in between. The CDR3 covers 12 residues. The DNA of the CDR3 is TGTGCCAGCAGTGAAGTACCCCTTGAGCAGTTCTTC. It yields the protein CASSEVPLEQFF.

The gene calls are TRBV3-1 (or the pseudogene TRBV3-2) and TRBJ2-7; 9 positions match TRBD2. Per the germline V gene, CDR1 is LGHDT and CDR2 is YNNKEL (reference sequence). V lost 0 bases to trimming and J lost 4 bases; unmatched junction nucleotides: 13. The CDR3 has 18 amino acids. CDR3 in amino acids: CASSQEGGSGSILYEQYF. CDR3 DNA sequence: TGTGCCAGCAGCCAAGAAGGGGGTAGCGGGAGCATTTTATACGAGCAGTACTTC.

The V call is TRBV21-1, the J call TRBJ1-2; the listed D gene, TRBD1, was not tested against the DNA. TRBV21-1 is classified as a pseudogene. The CDR3 extends over 12 amino acids. The CDR3 coding sequence is TGTGCCAGGAGGCACAGGGTTGATGGCTACACCTTC. Protein: CARRHRVDGYTF.

V gene TRBV11-2 combines with J gene TRBJ1-2; D is uncertain. Trimming took off 9 bases at V and 2 bases at J, with 10 bases between the two ends. Looked up from germline, CDR1 is SGHAT and CDR2 is FQNNGV. This CDR3 is built from 12 residues. The CDR3 nucleotides read TGTGCCAGTCAGACCGTAAACTATGGCTACACCTTC. This translates into CASQTVNYGYTF.

The gene calls are TRBV4-3 and TRBJ2-7; TRBD2 aligns across 8 bases. CDR1 is LGHNA and CDR2 is YSLEER in the germline V gene. The junction had 12 bases not matched to a gene; V was cut back by 1 base and J by 4 bases. The CDR3 runs to 17 residues. The CDR3: CASSQGRAGVPTYEQYF. In DNA form, the CDR3 reads TGCGCCAGCAGCCAAGGTCGAGCGGGAGTCCCTACTTACGAGCAGTACTTC.